Presented here are 21 T cell receptor beta chains from one specimen sequenced in a study of T-cell memory formation after mild COVID-19. TCRdb recomputed calls from the 5' RACE reads with MiXCR, one row per CDR3 protein. The sample records approximately 290,000 distinct CDR3 sequences, just under 20% being singletons. Sequenced material: PBMCs or a T cell subset sorted from them (not recorded which). Source of these receptors: a man aged 18-30 years who had mild COVID-19 (a few samples of this study predate the infection). Cell type and time point are not known.

V usage is TRBV7-2 and J usage is TRBJ1-2; possible D gene TRBD1, 5 bases. Germline lookup yields CDR1 SGHTA and CDR2 FQGNSA. The CDR3 extends over 16 amino acids. V dropped 5 bases and J dropped 5 bases, with 21 bases sitting between them. The CDR3 nucleotides read TGTGCCAGCAGCGATCATCCCCCCGGGACGGAATATGGCTACACCTTC. Translating gives CASSDHPPGTEYGYTF.

This clonotype has only a few counts. The chain recombines TRBV7-2 with TRBJ1-6; unclear D gene. This CDR3 is 12 amino acids long. The germline CDR1 and CDR2 sequences are SGHTA and FQGNSA. Between the trimmed V and J ends, which lost 4 bases and 14 bases, there was a span of 12 bases. The chain's CDR3 is CASSSPGISLHF. The CDR3 DNA is TGTGCCAGCAGCTCACCCGGAATTTCCCTCCACTTT.

The chain links TRBV5-1 to TRBJ2-3; D is possibly TRBD1 or TRBD2 (6 bases each). Germline V gives CDR1 SGHRS, CDR2 YFSETQ. V shed 1 base and J shed 3 bases, with 9 bases lying between them. The CDR3 consists of 14 residues. CDR3 coding DNA: TGCGCCAGCAGCTTGACAGGGAGGACAGATACGCAGTATTTT. Protein: CASSLTGRTDTQYF.

J is TRBJ1-5 and V is TRBV23-1, with unresolved D. TRBV23-1 qualifies as an ORF whose function is uncertain. Trimming removed 4 bases at V and 0 bases at J, with 25 bases between. CDR3 length: 20 amino acids. The CDR3 loop is CASSPSGRLSGWYSNQPQHF. CDR3 DNA: TGCGCCAGCAGTCCCTCGGGCCGGCTATCTGGCTGGTATAGCAATCAGCCCCAGCATTTT.

This clonotype has a handful of counts. V is TRBV20-1 and J is TRBJ2-3; 7 bases fit TRBD2. This CDR3 has 13 residues. Trimming at V came to 6 bases and at J to 1 base, leaving 4 bases not matched to a gene. Germline assignment: CDR1 DFQATT and CDR2 SNEGSKA (reference sequence). CDR3 sequence reads: CSAWDYGTDTQYF. Here the CDR3 DNA reads TGCAGTGCCTGGGACTACGGCACAGATACGCAGTATTTT.

The chain recombines TRBV20-1 with TRBJ1-1; 7 positions match TRBD1. The germline CDR1 and CDR2 sequences are DFQATT and SNEGSKA (reference sequence). Germline trimming cut 5 bases from V and 4 bases from J; bases unmatched to any gene: 7. The CDR3 totals 13 residues. CDR3 in amino acids: CSALNRGPTEAFF. CDR3 in DNA: TGCAGTGCTTTAAACAGGGGTCCCACTGAAGCTTTCTTT.

This clonotype was counted only a few times. The chain links TRBV6-5 to TRBJ1-1; D is uncertain. The CDR3 spans 14 residues. The germline V gene encodes CDR1 MNHEY and CDR2 SVGAGI. V was trimmed by 6 bases and J by 7 bases, leaving 18 bases between them. In nucleotides, the CDR3 is TGTGCCAGCAGCTCCACCCGGACGGGAGTTGAAGCTTTCTTT. Translated, it gives CASSSTRTGVEAFF.

The J gene is TRBJ1-2, the V gene TRBV12-3 or TRBV12-4; TRBD1 matches at 7 bases. The junction had 6 bases not matched to a gene; V was cut back by 6 bases and J by 2 bases. CDR3 length: 14 residues. Here the CDR3 reads CASSPGQPNYGYTF. The DNA of the CDR3 is TGTGCCAGCAGCCCGGGACAGCCGAACTATGGCTACACCTTC.

This clonotype was picked up a small number of times. This chain uses TRBV4-3 with TRBJ2-3; D perhaps matches TRBD1 (6 bases). This CDR3 spans 15 amino acids. Trimming took off 0 bases at V and 2 bases at J, with 9 bases between the two ends. Germline CDR1 is LGHNA and CDR2 is YSLEER. CDR3 loop: CASSQDRGITDTQYF. CDR3 DNA: TGCGCCAGCAGCCAAGATAGGGGGATCACAGATACGCAGTATTTT.

This chain joins TRBV6-5 and TRBJ2-2; perhaps TRBD2 as D (7 bases). The length of the CDR3 is 16 residues. From germline, CDR1 is MNHEY and CDR2 SVGAGI. V was pared by 0 bases and J by 6 bases, with 14 bases between. The chain's CDR3 is CASSYSGGGFPGELFF. DNA for the CDR3: TGTGCCAGCAGTTACTCTGGCGGGGGCTTCCCCGGGGAGCTGTTTTTT.

The chain is built from TRBV18 and TRBJ2-1; the D call may be TRBD1 or TRBD2 (5 bases each). V was cut by 0 bases and J by 8 bases, with 11 bases left in between. This CDR3 is 14 amino acids long. Germline CDR1 reads KGHSH; CDR2 reads LQKENI. The CDR3 reads CASSPPTGTDEQFF. CDR3 DNA sequence: TGTGCCAGCTCACCACCTACGGGGACGGATGAGCAGTTCTTC.

A few counts support this clonotype. The CDR3 DNA is TGTGCCAGCGGCCACTCGGGGGGCCTTTATGAGCAGTTCTTC. Translating gives CASGHSGGLYEQFF. The V call is TRBV27, the J call TRBJ2-1; weak D call: TRBD2 (7 bases). This CDR3 is 14 amino acids long. CDR1 is MNHEY and CDR2 is SMNVEV in the germline V gene (reference sequence). Trimming left V 8 bases short and J 8 bases short, with 19 bases between.

The chain carries TRBV7-9 and TRBJ2-3; 11 nucleotides match TRBD2. V was pared by 2 bases and J by 2 bases, with 9 bases of the junction left unmatched. Germline values: CDR1 SEHNR, CDR2 FQNEAQ (reference sequence). There are 18 residues in the CDR3. CDR3: CASSLLPSGGPDTDTQYF. The CDR3 DNA follows: TGTGCCAGCAGCTTACTACCTAGCGGGGGGCCAGACACAGATACGCAGTATTTT.

V and J are TRBV29-1 and TRBJ1-2; no firm D call. Per germline, CDR1 SQVTM and CDR2 ANQGSEA. This CDR3 has 9 residues. The V end lost 3 bases, the J end lost 8 bases, and 4 bases lay between the germline ends. DNA of the CDR3: TGCAGCGTTGATAGGGGCTACACCTTC. Amino acids: CSVDRGYTF.

This clonotype was seen more than once but under ten times. The CDR3 DNA sequence: TGTGCCAGCAGCGCCGGGGACAGAAGCACAGATACGCAGTATTTT. This codes for CASSAGDRSTDTQYF. The chain is built from TRBV9 and TRBJ2-3, with 7 bases identical to TRBD1. V was clipped by 3 bases and J by 0 bases; unmatched bases: 4. The CDR3 contains 15 residues. Germline V gene sequence: CDR1 SGDLS, CDR2 YYNGEE.

CDR3 DNA sequence: TGCGCCAGCAGCCACCCTACAGGGGACCCCTTCTATGGCTACACCTTC. Encoded protein: CASSHPTGDPFYGYTF. This chain uses TRBV4-1 with TRBJ1-2; 7 nucleotides match TRBD1. This CDR3 is 16 amino acids long. Trimming removed 3 bases from V and 4 bases from J; junction bases left unmatched: 11. CDR1 is MGHRA, CDR2 YSYEKL, per germline.

This clonotype has only a few counts. The chain uses TRBV6-5 and TRBJ2-3; the match to TRBD1 covers 8 bases. With V trimmed by 0 bases and J by 4 bases, 3 bases remained unmatched. The CDR3 sequence is 15 residues long. Germline-derived CDR1 and CDR2 are MNHEY and SVGAGI. In nucleotides, the CDR3 is TGTGCCAGCAGTTACTCGGGACAGGTATCAGATACGCAGTATTTT. It codes for CASSYSGQVSDTQYF.

In its sample, this clonotype was seen a few times. This chain joins TRBV5-6 and TRBJ1-1; perhaps TRBD1 as D (6 bases). This CDR3 is 13 amino acids long. The germline V gene encodes CDR1 SGHDT and CDR2 YYEEEE. V dropped 4 bases and J dropped 4 bases, with 11 bases sitting between them. The CDR3 here is CASSVTGITEAFF. CDR3 nucleotide sequence: TGTGCCAGCAGCGTTACAGGGATCACTGAAGCTTTCTTT.

This clonotype appeared a few times. This sequence joins TRBV27 and TRBJ1-2, with TRBD1 identical over 12 bases. Per the germline V gene, CDR1 is MNHEY and CDR2 is SMNVEV (reference sequence). The CDR3 consists of 15 residues. Germline trimming cut 1 base from V and 8 bases from J; bases unmatched to any gene: 5. The CDR3 bases are TGTGCCAGCAGTTTATTCGGGACAGGGGGCAGCGGCTACACCTTC. Its protein is CASSLFGTGGSGYTF.

The CDR3 sequence is CASSHRSRSWGANVLTF. The CDR3 DNA reads as TGCGCCAGCAGTCATAGGAGCAGGAGTTGGGGGGCCAACGTCCTGACTTTC. The chain employs TRBV23-1 and TRBJ2-6; D gene uncertain. TRBV23-1 is filed as an ORF, its function uncertain. The length of the CDR3 is 17 residues. Trimming shortened V by 3 bases and J by 4 bases, and 16 bases separated the two germline ends.

This clonotype was counted only a few times. The rearrangement joins TRBV5-1 to TRBJ2-5; 7 bases are shared with TRBD1. This CDR3 is built from 14 residues. The V and J ends lost 3 bases and 2 bases, in that order; junction bases with no gene match: 4. Germline V gives CDR1 SGHRS, CDR2 YFSETQ. CDR3 sequence (DNA): TGCGCCAGCAGCTCGGGACAGCAGCAAGAGACCCAGTACTTC. It codes for CASSSGQQQETQYF.